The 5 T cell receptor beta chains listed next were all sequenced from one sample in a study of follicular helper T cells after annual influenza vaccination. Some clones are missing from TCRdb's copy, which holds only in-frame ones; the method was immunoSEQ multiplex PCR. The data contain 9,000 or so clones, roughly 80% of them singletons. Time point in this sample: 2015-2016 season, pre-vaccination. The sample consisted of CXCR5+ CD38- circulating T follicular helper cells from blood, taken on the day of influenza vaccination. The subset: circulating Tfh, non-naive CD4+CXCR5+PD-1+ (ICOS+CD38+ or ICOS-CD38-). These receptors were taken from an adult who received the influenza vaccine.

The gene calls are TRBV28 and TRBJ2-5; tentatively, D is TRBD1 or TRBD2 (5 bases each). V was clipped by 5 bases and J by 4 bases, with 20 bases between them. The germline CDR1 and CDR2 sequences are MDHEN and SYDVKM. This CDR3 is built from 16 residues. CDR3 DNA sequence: TGTGCCAGCAGTCCCCCCCGGGCCAAGAGGGGAGAGACCCAGTACTTC. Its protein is CASSPPRAKRGETQYF.

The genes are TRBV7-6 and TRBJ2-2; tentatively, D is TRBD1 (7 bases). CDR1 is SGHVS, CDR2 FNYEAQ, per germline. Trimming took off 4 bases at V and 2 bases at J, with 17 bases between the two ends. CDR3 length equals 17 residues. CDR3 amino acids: CASSSRGATSNTGELFF. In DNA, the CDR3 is TGTGCCAGCAGCTCCAGGGGGGCGACTTCTAACACCGGGGAGCTGTTTTTT.

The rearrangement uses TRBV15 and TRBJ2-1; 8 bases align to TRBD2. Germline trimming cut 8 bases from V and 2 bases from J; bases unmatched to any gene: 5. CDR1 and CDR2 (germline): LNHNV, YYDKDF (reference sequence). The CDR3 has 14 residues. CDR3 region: CATSLAGAYNEQFF. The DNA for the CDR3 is TGTGCCACCTCTCTAGCGGGCGCCTACAATGAGCAGTTCTTC.

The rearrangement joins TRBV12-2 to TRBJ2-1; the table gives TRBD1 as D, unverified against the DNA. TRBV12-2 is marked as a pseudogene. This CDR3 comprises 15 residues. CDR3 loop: CASRSGQLSYNEQFF. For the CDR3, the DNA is TGTGCAAGTCGCTCCGGACAGCTATCCTACAATGAGCAGTTCTTC.

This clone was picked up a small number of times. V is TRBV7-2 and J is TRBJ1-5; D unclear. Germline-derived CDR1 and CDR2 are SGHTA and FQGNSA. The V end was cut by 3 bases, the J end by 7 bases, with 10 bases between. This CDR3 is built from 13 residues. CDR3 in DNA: TGTGCCAGCAGCTTTCCCGCTCGACAGCCCCAGCATTTT. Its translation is CASSFPARQPQHF.